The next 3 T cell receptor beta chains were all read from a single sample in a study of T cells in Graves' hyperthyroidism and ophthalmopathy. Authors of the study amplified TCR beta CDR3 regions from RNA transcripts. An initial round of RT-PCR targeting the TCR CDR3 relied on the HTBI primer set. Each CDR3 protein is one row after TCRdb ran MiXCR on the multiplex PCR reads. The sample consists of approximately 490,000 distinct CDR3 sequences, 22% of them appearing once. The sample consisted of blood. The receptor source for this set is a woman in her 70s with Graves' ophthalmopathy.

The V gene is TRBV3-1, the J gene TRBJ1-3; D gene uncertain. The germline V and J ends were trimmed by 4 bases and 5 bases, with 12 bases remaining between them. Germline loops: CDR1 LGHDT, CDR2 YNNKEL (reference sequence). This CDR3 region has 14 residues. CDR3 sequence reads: CASSPPSRRNTIYF. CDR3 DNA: TGTGCCAGCAGCCCGCCATCCCGGAGAAACACCATATATTTT.

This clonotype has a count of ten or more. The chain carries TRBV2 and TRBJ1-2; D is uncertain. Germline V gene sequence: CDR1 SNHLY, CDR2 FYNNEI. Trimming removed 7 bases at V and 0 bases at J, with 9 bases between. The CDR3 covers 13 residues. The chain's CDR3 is CASTRETNYGYTF. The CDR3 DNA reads TGTGCCAGCACGAGGGAGACTAACTATGGCTACACCTTC. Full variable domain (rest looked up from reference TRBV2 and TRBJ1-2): EPEVTQTPSHQVTQMGQEVILRCVPISNHLYFYWYRQILGQKVEFLVSFYNNEISEKSEIFDDQFSVERPDGSNFTLKIRSTKLEDSAMYFCASTRETNYGYTFGSGTRLTVV.

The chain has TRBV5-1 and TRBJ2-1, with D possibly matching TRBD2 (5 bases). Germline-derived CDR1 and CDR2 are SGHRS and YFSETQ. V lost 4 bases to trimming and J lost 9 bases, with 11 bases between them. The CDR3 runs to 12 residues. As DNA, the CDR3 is TGCGCCAGCAGCACCCTCGCGGGTGAGCAGTTCTTC. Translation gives CASSTLAGEQFF.